A single sample is the source of the 18 T cell receptor beta chains below, sequenced in a study of cytomegalovirus exposure and HLA in healthy donors. It was with 60 Vbeta and 13 Jbeta primers that the PCR ran. Method: immunoSEQ multiplex PCR; TCRdb's copy keeps in-frame clones and lacks some. The top ten hold roughly 3.1% of the sample, which has approximately 130,000 clones, around 70% seen once. Material for sequencing was PBMCs. Source of these receptors: a man aged 25-45 years in good health and CMV-seronegative.

The V gene is TRBV6-6, the J gene TRBJ2-1; 12 bases line up with TRBD2. Germline V lookup: CDR1 MNHNY, CDR2 SVGAGI (reference sequence). V shed 6 bases and J 8 bases; nucleotides not matched to a gene: 8. The CDR3 contains 15 residues. The CDR3 loop reads CASSPTSGGTHEQFF. The CDR3 DNA is TGTGCCAGCAGCCCGACTAGCGGGGGTACACATGAGCAGTTCTTC.

The CDR3 loop is CASSWTSGESSYEQYF. As DNA, the CDR3 is TGTGCCAGCAGCTGGACTAGCGGGGAAAGCTCCTACGAGCAGTACTTC. The V gene is TRBV7-9, the J gene TRBJ2-7, with TRBD2 matching 12 bases. V was clipped by 4 bases and J by 0 bases; unmatched bases: 4. The CDR3 loop spans 16 amino acids. The V gene's germline CDR1 is SEHNR and CDR2 FQNEAQ (reference sequence).

The CDR3 sequence: CASTFSGIVRAKNIQYF. CDR3 nucleotide sequence: TGTGCCAGCACGTTTAGCGGGATAGTTCGGGCCAAAAACATTCAGTACTTC. The chain has TRBV7-9 and TRBJ2-4, with 8 bases identical to TRBD2. V dropped 7 bases and J dropped 1; count of bases not matched to a gene: 12. This CDR3 is 17 amino acids long. Germline values: CDR1 SEHNR, CDR2 FQNEAQ (reference sequence).

This CDR3 reads CASSPQGKGNYGYTF. The CDR3 DNA reads TGTGCCAGCAGCCCGCAGGGAAAGGGGAACTATGGCTACACCTTC. The chain joins TRBV7-8 to TRBJ1-2; a weak D match, TRBD1 (5 bases). This CDR3 comprises 15 residues. V shed 5 bases and J shed 2 bases, with 15 bases lying between them. Germline lookup yields CDR1 SGHVS and CDR2 FQNEAQ.

The gene calls are TRBV11-2 and TRBJ2-5, with 8 nucleotides matching TRBD2. The length of the CDR3 is 16 residues. Germline CDR1 is SGHAT and CDR2 is FQNNGV. Unmatched junction bases numbered 9, after V lost 2 bases and J lost 4 bases. The CDR3 sequence: CASSLIPGGPGETQYF. The CDR3 nucleotides are TGTGCCAGCAGCTTAATCCCGGGGGGGCCAGGAGAGACCCAGTACTTC.

This chain links TRBV4-2 with TRBJ2-7; D remains unclear. The CDR3 loop spans 12 amino acids. Trimming stripped 2 bases from V and 6 bases from J, with 8 bases between. Germline CDR1 is LGHNA and CDR2 is YNFKEQ. As DNA, the CDR3 is TGTGCCAGCAGCCAACGTCTATCCGAGCAGTACTTC. Translating it yields CASSQRLSEQYF.

CDR3 DNA: TGTGCCAGTAGTCAAATGTACCAAGAGACCCAGTACTTC. This codes for CASSQMYQETQYF. V gene TRBV19 combines with J gene TRBJ2-5; D is uncertain. V gave up 5 bases and J gave up 0 bases, with 7 bases separating them. Germline V lookup: CDR1 LNHDA, CDR2 SQIVND (reference sequence). This CDR3 comprises 13 residues.

Here the CDR3 reads CATRGGDRDNSNQPQHF. The CDR3 DNA sequence: TGTGCCACCAGGGGCGGGGACAGGGATAATAGCAATCAGCCCCAGCATTTT. The J gene is TRBJ1-5, the V gene TRBV10-3; 9 bases fit TRBD1. The trim removed 10 bases at V and 0 bases at J, leaving 13 bases unmatched. The CDR3 covers 17 residues. Germline V CDR1 and CDR2: ENHRY, SYGVKD.

V is TRBV11-2 and J is TRBJ1-2, with unresolved D. The germline V gene encodes CDR1 SGHAT and CDR2 FQNNGV. The CDR3 covers 14 residues. V lost 3 bases and J lost 0, with 8 bases in between. As DNA, the CDR3 is TGTGCCAGCAGCTTGTCCTATGCTAACTATGGCTACACCTTC. Its translation: CASSLSYANYGYTF.

This chain's CDR3 is CASSLLGQGDIQYF. Written as DNA, the CDR3 is TGCGCCAGCAGCTTGTTGGGGCAGGGTGACATTCAGTACTTC. The V and J genes are TRBV5-1 and TRBJ2-4, with D perhaps TRBD1 (5 bases). The CDR3 is 14 amino acids. The V gene lost 1 base and the J gene lost 8 bases, with 13 bases spanning the gap. Germline V CDR1 and CDR2: SGHRS, YFSETQ.

V gene TRBV7-9 combines with J gene TRBJ1-2; 8 bases fit TRBD1. The CDR3 sequence is 16 residues long. J gave up 6 bases and V 5 bases, and 14 bases lay outside the gene matches. Germline CDR1 and CDR2: SEHNR and FQNEAQ (reference sequence). Here the CDR3 DNA reads TGTGCCAGCAGCACGATACTAGACAGGGGTGTCCATGGCTACACCTTC. This sequence encodes CASSTILDRGVHGYTF.

This rearrangement joins TRBV13 to TRBJ2-4; 8 nucleotides line up with TRBD1. The length of the CDR3 is 15 residues. The V and J ends lost 5 bases and 3 bases, in that order; junction bases with no gene match: 6. Germline V CDR1 and CDR2: PRHDT, FYEKMQ (reference sequence). The CDR3 DNA reads TGTGCCAGCAGCCCGACAGGGGTGGACAAAAACATTCAGTACTTC. Its protein is CASSPTGVDKNIQYF. Filled out from reference TRBV13 and TRBJ2-4, the complete variable domain reads AAGVIQSPRHLIKEKRETATLKCYPIPRHDTVYWYQQGPGQDPQFLISFYEKMQSDKGSIPDRFSAQQFSDYHSELNMSSLELGDSALYFCASSPTGVDKNIQYFGAGTRLSVL.

The chain employs TRBV7-3 and TRBJ1-1; 7 bases are shared with TRBD1. Germline CDR1 reads SGHTA; CDR2 reads FQGTGA. J was trimmed by 0 bases and V by 5 bases; bases with no gene match: 12. This CDR3 comprises 17 residues. The CDR3 loop is CASSPQGGLLMNTEAFF. CDR3 sequence (DNA): TGTGCCAGCAGCCCTCAGGGGGGTCTATTGATGAACACTGAAGCTTTCTTT.

The chain employs TRBV6-1 and TRBJ1-1; D is perhaps TRBD1 (5 bases). This CDR3 region has 12 residues. Looked up from germline, CDR1 is MNHNS and CDR2 is SASEGT. Trimming left V 3 bases short and J 8 bases short, with 10 bases between. CDR3 residues: CASSDRWTEAFF. CDR3 in DNA: TGTGCCAGCAGTGATAGGTGGACAGAAGCTTTCTTT.

The sample holds one count of this clone. The chain recombines TRBV28 with TRBJ2-7; D is possibly TRBD1 (5 bases). Between the trimmed V and J ends, which lost 6 bases and 6 bases, there was a span of 30 bases. The CDR3 sequence is 18 residues long. CDR1 is MDHEN and CDR2 is SYDVKM in the germline V gene. CDR3 in amino acids: CASSAPSSPRVGAREQYF. The CDR3 DNA reads as TGTGCCAGCAGCGCACCATCTTCCCCCAGGGTGGGTGCGCGCGAGCAGTACTTC. The full variable domain, rest sourced from reference TRBV28 and TRBJ2-7, is DVKVTQSSRYLVKRTGEKVFLECVQDMDHENMFWYRQDPGLGLRLIYFSYDVKMKEKGDIPEGYSVSREKKERFSLILESASTNQTSMYLCASSAPSSPRVGAREQYFGPGTRLTVT.

The chain has TRBV6-5 and TRBJ1-3; D might be TRBD1 (5 bases). The CDR3 is 15 amino acids. In germline, CDR1 is MNHEY, CDR2 SVGAGI. V was pared by 0 bases and J by 2 bases, with 8 bases between. CDR3 loop: CASSYSGGAGNTIYF. CDR3 bases: TGTGCCAGCAGTTACTCTGGAGGGGCTGGAAACACCATATATTTT.

V gene TRBV28 combines with J gene TRBJ1-5, with a possible D match to TRBD1 (5 bases). This CDR3 region has 14 residues. V gave up 5 bases and J gave up 7 bases, with 15 bases separating them. Germline lookup yields CDR1 MDHEN and CDR2 SYDVKM. CDR3 protein: CASSQGLLGQPQHF. The CDR3 nucleotides read TGTGCCAGCAGTCAGGGACTCTTGGGGCAGCCCCAGCATTTT. Full variable domain (rest looked up from reference TRBV28 and TRBJ1-5): DVKVTQSSRYLVKRTGEKVFLECVQDMDHENMFWYRQDPGLGLRLIYFSYDVKMKEKGDIPEGYSVSREKKERFSLILESASTNQTSMYLCASSQGLLGQPQHFGDGTRLSIL.

V usage is TRBV7-9 and J usage is TRBJ2-2; 7 nucleotides agree with TRBD2. The CDR3 consists of 19 residues. Per the germline V gene, CDR1 is SEHNR and CDR2 is FQNEAQ (reference sequence). V was pared by 2 bases and J by 0 bases, with 12 bases of the junction left unmatched. The chain's CDR3 is CASSLIPSGFEPNTGELFF. CDR3 DNA sequence: TGTGCCAGCAGCTTAATCCCTAGCGGATTCGAGCCGAACACCGGGGAGCTGTTTTTT.